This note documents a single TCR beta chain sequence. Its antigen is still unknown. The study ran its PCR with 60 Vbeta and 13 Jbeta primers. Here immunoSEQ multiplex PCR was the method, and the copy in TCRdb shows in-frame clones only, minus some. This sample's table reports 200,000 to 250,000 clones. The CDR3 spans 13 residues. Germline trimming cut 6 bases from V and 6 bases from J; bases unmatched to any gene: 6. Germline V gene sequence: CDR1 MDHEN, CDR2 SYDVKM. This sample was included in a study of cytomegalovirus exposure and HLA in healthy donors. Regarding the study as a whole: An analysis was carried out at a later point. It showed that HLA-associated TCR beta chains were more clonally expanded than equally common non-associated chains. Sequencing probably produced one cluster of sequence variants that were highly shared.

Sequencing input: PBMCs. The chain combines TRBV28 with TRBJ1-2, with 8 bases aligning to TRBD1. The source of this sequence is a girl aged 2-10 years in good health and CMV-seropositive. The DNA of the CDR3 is TGTGCCAGCAGCCGACAGGGGCCTAATGGCTACACCTTC. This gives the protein CASSRQGPNGYTF.